This TCR beta chain was sequenced for a study of blood T cell repertoires in COVID-19. V was shortened by 4 bases and J by 4 bases, with 13 bases between the two germline ends. Per germline, CDR1 SGDLS and CDR2 YYNGEE. The CDR3 covers 14 residues. In Cohort 3, a recovered donor had either two negative PCRs, clearance, or symptom resolution. Assay used: immunoSEQ multiplex PCR; TCRdb lists only in-frame clones, some missing. The sample lists around 300,000 clones; 89% were seen once. The source is a woman between 40 and 50 years old who had recovered from COVID-19. The chain is built from TRBV9 and TRBJ2-3; D is uncertain. Material: PBMCs or T cells enriched from blood (not recorded which). The CDR3 region has the DNA TGTGCCAGCAGCCCCTATTCATCGGCAGATACGCAGTATTTT. It encodes CASSPYSSADTQYF.